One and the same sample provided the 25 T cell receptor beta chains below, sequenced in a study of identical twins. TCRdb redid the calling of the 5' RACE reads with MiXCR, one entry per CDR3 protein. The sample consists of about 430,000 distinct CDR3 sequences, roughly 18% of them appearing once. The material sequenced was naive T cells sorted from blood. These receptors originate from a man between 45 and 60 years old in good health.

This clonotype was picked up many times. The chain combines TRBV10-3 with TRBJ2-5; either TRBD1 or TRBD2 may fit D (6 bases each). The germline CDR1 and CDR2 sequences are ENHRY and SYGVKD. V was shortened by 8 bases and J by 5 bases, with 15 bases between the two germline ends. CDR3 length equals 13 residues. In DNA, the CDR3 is TGTGCCATCGGTCACCGGGGGCTTGAGACCCAGTACTTC. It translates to CAIGHRGLETQYF.

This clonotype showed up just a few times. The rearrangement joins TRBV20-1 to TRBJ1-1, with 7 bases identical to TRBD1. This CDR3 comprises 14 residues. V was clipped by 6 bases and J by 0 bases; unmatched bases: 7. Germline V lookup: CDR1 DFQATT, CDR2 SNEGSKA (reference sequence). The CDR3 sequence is CSAQPGQLNTEAFF. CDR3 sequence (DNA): TGCAGTGCACAGCCGGGACAGCTGAACACTGAAGCTTTCTTT.

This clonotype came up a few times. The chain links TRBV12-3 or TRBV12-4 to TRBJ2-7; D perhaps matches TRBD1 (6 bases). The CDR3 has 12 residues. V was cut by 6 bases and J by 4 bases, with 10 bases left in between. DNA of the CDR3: TGTGCCAGCAGCACACAGGGTTACGAGCAGTACTTC. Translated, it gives CASSTQGYEQYF.

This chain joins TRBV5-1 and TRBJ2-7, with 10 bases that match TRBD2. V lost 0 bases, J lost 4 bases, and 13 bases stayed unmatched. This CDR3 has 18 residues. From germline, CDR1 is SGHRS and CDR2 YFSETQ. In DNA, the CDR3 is TGCGCCAGCAGCTTGGCGAGCGGGAGGGCCGGGTCCCATTACGAGCAGTACTTC. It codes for CASSLASGRAGSHYEQYF.

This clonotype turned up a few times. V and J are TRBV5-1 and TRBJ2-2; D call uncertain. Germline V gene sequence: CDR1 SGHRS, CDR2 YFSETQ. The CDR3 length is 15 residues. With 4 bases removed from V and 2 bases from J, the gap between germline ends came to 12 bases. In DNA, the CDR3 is TGCGCCAGCAGCCCTGGCAGCCTAAACACCGGGGAGCTGTTTTTT. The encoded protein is CASSPGSLNTGELFF.

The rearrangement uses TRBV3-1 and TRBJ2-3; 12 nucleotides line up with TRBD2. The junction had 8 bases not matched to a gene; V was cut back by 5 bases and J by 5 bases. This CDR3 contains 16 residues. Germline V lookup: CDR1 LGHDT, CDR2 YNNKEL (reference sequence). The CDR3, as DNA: TGTGCCAGCAGCTCAAGACTAGCGGGGGAAGAAGATACGCAGTATTTT. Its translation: CASSSRLAGEEDTQYF.

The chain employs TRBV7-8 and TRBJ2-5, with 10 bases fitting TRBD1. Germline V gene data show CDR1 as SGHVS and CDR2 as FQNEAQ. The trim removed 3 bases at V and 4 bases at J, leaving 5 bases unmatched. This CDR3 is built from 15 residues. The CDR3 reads CASSFYRDRGETQYF. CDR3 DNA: TGTGCCAGCAGCTTCTACCGGGACAGGGGAGAGACCCAGTACTTC.

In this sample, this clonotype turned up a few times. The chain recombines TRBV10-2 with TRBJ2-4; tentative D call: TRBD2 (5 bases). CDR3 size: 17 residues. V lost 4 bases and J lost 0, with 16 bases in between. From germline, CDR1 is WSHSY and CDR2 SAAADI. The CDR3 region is CASSATFTRGAKNIQYF. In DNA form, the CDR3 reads TGCGCCAGCAGTGCGACATTTACACGGGGAGCCAAAAACATTCAGTACTTC.

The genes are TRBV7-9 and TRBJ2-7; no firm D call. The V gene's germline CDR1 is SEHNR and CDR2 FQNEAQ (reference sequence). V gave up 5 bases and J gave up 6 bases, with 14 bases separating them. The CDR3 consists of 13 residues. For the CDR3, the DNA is TGTGCCAGCAGCCCGCGAGGTGGTCCCGAGCAGTACTTC. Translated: CASSPRGGPEQYF.

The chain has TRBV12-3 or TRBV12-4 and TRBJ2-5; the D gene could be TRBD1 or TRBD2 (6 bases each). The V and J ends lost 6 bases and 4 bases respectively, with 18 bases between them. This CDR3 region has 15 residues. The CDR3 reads CASSMRGGPGETQYF. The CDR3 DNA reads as TGTGCCAGCAGCATGAGAGGGGGGCCGGGAGAGACCCAGTACTTC.

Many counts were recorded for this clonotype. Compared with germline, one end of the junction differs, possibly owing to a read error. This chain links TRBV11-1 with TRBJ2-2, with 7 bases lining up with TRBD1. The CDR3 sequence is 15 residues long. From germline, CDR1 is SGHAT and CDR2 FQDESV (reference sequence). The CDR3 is CASERDRAKTGELFF. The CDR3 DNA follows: TGTGCCAGCGAGAGAGACAGGGCGAAGACCGGGGAGCTGTTTTTT.

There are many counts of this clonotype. CDR3 DNA: TGTGCCAGCAGTTACGGCCTAGACACCGGGGAGCTGTTTTTT. Its translation is CASSYGLDTGELFF. The rearrangement links TRBV6-5 to TRBJ2-2; no reliable D call. The germline V gene has CDR1 MNHEY and CDR2 SVGAGI. The CDR3 is 14 residues long. The germline V and J ends were trimmed by 2 bases and 3 bases, with 7 bases remaining between them.

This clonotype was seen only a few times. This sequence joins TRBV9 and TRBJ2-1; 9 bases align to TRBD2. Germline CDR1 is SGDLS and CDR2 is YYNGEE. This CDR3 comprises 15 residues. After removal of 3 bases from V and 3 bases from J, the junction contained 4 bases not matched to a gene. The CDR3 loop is CASSGGGALYNEQFF. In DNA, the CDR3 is TGTGCCAGCAGCGGCGGGGGGGCCCTCTACAATGAGCAGTTCTTC.

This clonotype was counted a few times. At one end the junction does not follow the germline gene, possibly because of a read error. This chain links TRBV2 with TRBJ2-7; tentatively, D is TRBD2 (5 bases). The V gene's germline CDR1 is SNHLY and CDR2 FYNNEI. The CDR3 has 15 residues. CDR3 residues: CASREGLIEAYEQYF. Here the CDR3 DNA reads TGTGCCAGCAGGGAAGGACTGATCGAAGCCTACGAGCAGTACTTC. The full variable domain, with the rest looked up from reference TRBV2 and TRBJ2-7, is EPEVTQTPSHQVTQMGQEVILRCVPISNHLYFYWYRQILGQKVEFLVSFYNNEISEKSEIFDDQFSVERPDGSNFTLKIRSTKLEDSAMYFCASREGLIEAYEQYFGPGTRLTVT.

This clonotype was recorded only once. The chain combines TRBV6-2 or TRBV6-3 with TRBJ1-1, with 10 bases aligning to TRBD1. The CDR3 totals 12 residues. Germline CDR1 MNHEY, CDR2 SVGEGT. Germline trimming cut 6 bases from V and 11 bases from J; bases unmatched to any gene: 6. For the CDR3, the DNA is TGTGCCAGCAGAGAACGGGACAGGGGTGCTTTCTTT. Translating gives CASRERDRGAFF.

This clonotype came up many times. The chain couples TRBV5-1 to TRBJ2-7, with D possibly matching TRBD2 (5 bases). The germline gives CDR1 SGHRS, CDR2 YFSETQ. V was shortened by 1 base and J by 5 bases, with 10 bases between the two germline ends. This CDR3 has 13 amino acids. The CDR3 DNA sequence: TGCGCCAGCAGCTTGTTCGAGGGTAACGAGCAGTACTTC. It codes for CASSLFEGNEQYF.

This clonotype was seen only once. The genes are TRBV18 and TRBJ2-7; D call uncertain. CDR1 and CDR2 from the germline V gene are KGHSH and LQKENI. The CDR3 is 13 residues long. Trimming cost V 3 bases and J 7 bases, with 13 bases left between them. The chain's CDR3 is CASSPSLEREQYF. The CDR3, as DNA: TGTGCCAGCTCACCTTCTCTGGAAAGGGAGCAGTACTTC.

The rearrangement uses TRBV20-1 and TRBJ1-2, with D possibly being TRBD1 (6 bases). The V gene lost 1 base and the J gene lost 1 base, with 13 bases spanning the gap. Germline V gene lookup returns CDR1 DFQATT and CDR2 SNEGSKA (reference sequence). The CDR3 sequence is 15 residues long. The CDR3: CSARGFTGYNYGYTF. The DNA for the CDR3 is TGCAGTGCTAGAGGGTTCACAGGGTATAACTATGGCTACACCTTC.

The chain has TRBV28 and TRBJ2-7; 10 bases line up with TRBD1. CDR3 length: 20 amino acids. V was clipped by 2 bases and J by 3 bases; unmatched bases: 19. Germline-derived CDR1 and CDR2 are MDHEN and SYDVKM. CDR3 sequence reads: CASSLTIMMPSTGGYYEQYF. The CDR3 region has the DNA TGTGCCAGCAGTTTAACTATTATGATGCCGTCGACAGGGGGCTACTACGAGCAGTACTTC.

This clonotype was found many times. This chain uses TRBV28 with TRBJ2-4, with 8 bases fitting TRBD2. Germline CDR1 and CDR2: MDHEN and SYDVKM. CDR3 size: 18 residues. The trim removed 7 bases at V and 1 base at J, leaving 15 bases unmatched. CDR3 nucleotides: TGTGCCAGCACACCCCCGAACCGGGAGGGTCTGGCCAAAAACATTCAGTACTTC. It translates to CASTPPNREGLAKNIQYF.

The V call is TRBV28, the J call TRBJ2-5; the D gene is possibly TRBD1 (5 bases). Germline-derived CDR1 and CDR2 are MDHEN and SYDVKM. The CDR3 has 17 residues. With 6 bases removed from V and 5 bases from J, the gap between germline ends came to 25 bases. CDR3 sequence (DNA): TGTGCCAGCAGGCCCCTCAGCCCAGGGCAGATAGAGGAGACCCAGTACTTC. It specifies CASRPLSPGQIEETQYF.

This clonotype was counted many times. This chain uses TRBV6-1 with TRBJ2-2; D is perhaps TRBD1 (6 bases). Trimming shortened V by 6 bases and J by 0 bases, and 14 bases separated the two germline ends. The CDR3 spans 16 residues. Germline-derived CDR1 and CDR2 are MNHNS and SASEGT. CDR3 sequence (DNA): TGTGCCAGCAGCCTGCAAACAGGGTCGAACACCGGGGAGCTGTTTTTT. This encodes CASSLQTGSNTGELFF.

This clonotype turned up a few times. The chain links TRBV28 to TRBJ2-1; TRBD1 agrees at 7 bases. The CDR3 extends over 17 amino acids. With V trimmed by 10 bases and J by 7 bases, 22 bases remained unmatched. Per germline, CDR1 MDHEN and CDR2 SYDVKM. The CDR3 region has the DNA TGTGCCACCCTTGGGCCCAGACAGGGTTGGTCGGGGAATGAGCAGTTCTTC. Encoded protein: CATLGPRQGWSGNEQFF.

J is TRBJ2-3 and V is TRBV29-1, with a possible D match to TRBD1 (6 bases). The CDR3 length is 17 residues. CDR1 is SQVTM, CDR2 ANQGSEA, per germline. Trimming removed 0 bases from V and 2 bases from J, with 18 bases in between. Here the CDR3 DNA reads TGCAGCGTTGAAGACCCCGAGGCAGGGGTGTACACAGATACGCAGTATTTT. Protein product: CSVEDPEAGVYTDTQYF.

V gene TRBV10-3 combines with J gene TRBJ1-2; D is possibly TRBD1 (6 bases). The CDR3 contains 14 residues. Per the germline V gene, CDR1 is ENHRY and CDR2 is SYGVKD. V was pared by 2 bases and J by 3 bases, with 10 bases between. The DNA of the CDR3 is TGTGCCATCAGTGAGGGGGGCGAATACTATGGCTACACCTTC. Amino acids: CAISEGGEYYGYTF.